Following are 10 T cell receptor beta chains from one sample sequenced in a study of blood T cell repertoires in COVID-19. The data were produced by immunoSEQ multiplex PCR, yet TCRdb's version contains in-frame clones alone and is incomplete. The sample carries about 70,000 clones, approximately 83% recorded once. The sequencing sample was made of peripheral blood. These receptors all stem from a human donor in a cohort sampled during active COVID-19.

The chain employs TRBV27 and TRBJ2-3; TRBD2 matches at 9 bases. CDR3 length equals 16 residues. V was clipped by 5 bases and J by 2 bases; unmatched bases: 8. Germline CDR1 is MNHEY and CDR2 is SMNVEV (reference sequence). CDR3 residues: CASSATTSGNTDTQYF. The CDR3 nucleotides are TGTGCCAGCAGTGCAACGACTAGCGGCAACACAGATACGCAGTATTTT.

This chain links TRBV2 with TRBJ1-2; TRBD1 might be the D (5 bases). CDR1 is SNHLY and CDR2 is FYNNEI in the germline V gene. The CDR3 loop spans 14 amino acids. Trimming removed 6 bases at V and 2 bases at J, with 13 bases between. The CDR3, as DNA: TGTGCCAGCAGGTCCGGGACTTCAAACTATGGCTACACCTTC. This encodes CASRSGTSNYGYTF.

The chain joins TRBV9 to TRBJ2-5; D may be TRBD2 (5 bases). V shed 2 bases and J shed 4 bases, with 15 bases lying between them. The CDR3 runs 15 residues. Germline assignment: CDR1 SGDLS and CDR2 YYNGEE. The CDR3, as DNA: TGTGCCAGCAGCGTTTCCTTAGGAGGCAGAGAGACCCAGTACTTC. Protein: CASSVSLGGRETQYF.

This clone was recorded once. This chain connects TRBV3-1 (or the pseudogene TRBV3-2) to TRBJ2-4; 12 bases fit TRBD1. The ends lost 10 bases at V and 6 bases at J; junction bases unmatched: 7. This CDR3 is built from 14 residues. CDR1 and CDR2 from the germline V gene are LGHDT and YNNKEL (reference sequence). The CDR3 DNA sequence: TGTGCCACCACTCTGGGACAGGGGGCAAACATTCAGTACTTC. Protein sequence: CATTLGQGANIQYF.

This sequence joins TRBV19 and TRBJ2-7; 12 bases align to TRBD1. This CDR3 contains 13 residues. CDR1 is LNHDA, CDR2 SQIVND, per germline (reference sequence). With 10 bases clipped from V and 5 bases from J, the junction kept 6 bases outside the gene matches. Written as DNA, the CDR3 is TGTGCCACCCGGGACAGGGGGCGCGACGAGCAGTACTTC. As protein: CATRDRGRDEQYF.

This clone was seen once. The chain recombines TRBV2 with TRBJ2-1; TRBD1 might be the D (5 bases). The CDR3 length is 11 residues. V gave up 6 bases and J gave up 10 bases, with 10 bases separating them. Germline loops: CDR1 SNHLY, CDR2 FYNNEI. The chain's CDR3 is CASRLDSEQFF. In DNA, the CDR3 is TGTGCCAGCAGGCTCGACAGCGAGCAGTTCTTC.

V gene TRBV18 combines with J gene TRBJ1-2; TRBD1 aligns across 8 bases. The CDR3 runs to 13 residues. Trimming took 2 bases from V and 7 from J; bases not matched to a gene: 3. CDR1 is KGHSH, CDR2 LQKENI, per germline. The CDR3 reads CASSPGQGAGYTF. The CDR3 DNA reads TGTGCCAGCTCACCAGGGCAGGGGGCTGGCTACACCTTC.

This sequence joins TRBV5-5 and TRBJ2-1; perhaps TRBD1 as D (5 bases). The germline V and J ends were trimmed by 1 base and 2 bases, with 10 bases remaining between them. Germline V lookup: CDR1 SGHKS, CDR2 YYEKEE (reference sequence). The CDR3 extends over 15 amino acids. CDR3 in amino acids: CASSLWQGTYNEQFF. Written as DNA, the CDR3 is TGTGCCAGCAGCTTGTGGCAGGGAACCTACAATGAGCAGTTCTTC. The full variable domain, completed using reference TRBV5-5 and TRBJ2-1, is DAGVTQSPTHLIKTRGQQVTLRCSPISGHKSVSWYQQVLGQGPQFIFQYYEKEERGRGNFPDRFSARQFPNYSSELNVNALLLGDSALYLCASSLWQGTYNEQFFGPGTRLTVL.

This chain links TRBV6-1 with TRBJ2-7; 13 bases match TRBD2. CDR3 length: 15 amino acids. CDR1 is MNHNS, CDR2 SASEGT, per germline. V lost 2 bases to trimming and J lost 4 bases; unmatched junction nucleotides: 2. The CDR3 coding sequence is TGTGCCAGCAGTGAACGACTAGCGGGGGGTTACGAGCAGTACTTC. It translates to CASSERLAGGYEQYF.

The rearrangement joins TRBV24-1 to TRBJ2-3; D may be TRBD2 (7 bases). Between the trimmed V and J ends, which lost 5 bases and 0 bases, there was a span of 17 bases. The CDR3 length is 17 residues. Germline V gene lookup returns CDR1 KGHDR and CDR2 SFDVKD. The CDR3 sequence is CATSVGGGGPSTDTQYF. CDR3 sequence (DNA): TGTGCCACCAGTGTCGGGGGCGGGGGACCAAGCACAGATACGCAGTATTTT.